This is a list of T cell receptor beta chains from one sample in a study of Ad26.COV2.S vaccination and SARS-CoV-2 variants. Measured with immunoSEQ multiplex PCR; TCRdb has only the in-frame clones, and not every one. The sample has about 470,000 clones; 80% to 95% are singletons. The sequencing used peripheral blood, collected in a trial of Ad26.COV2.S vaccine versus placebo. The receptors stem from a person aged 18-65 years who received the Ad26.COV2.S COVID-19 vaccine or a placebo. Each CDR3 is given with its conserved first and last residue. D genes are given only for firm matches. Clone size is shown for a subset of rows, as once, few, many or a class of expanded clone.

>TRBV6-1|NA|TRBJ2-1|TRBD2
CASSESESGRIDEQFF
TGTGCCAGCAGTGAGTCGGAAAGCGGGAGAATTGATGAGCAGTTCTTC
>TRBV19|NA|TRBJ2-7|TRBD1
CATSDRGADEQYF
TGTGCCACCTCGGACAGGGGAGCCGACGAGCAGTACTTC
>TRBV28|NA|TRBJ2-1|TRBD2
CASSSHSGGFYNEQFF
TGTGCCAGCAGTTCTCATAGCGGGGGATTCTACAATGAGCAGTTCTTC
>TRBV7-9|NA|TRBJ2-2|NA
CASSVGRQFSSGELFF
TGTGCCAGCAGCGTGGGACGGCAGTTTTCTTCCGGGGAGCTGTTTTTT
>TRBV4-2|once|TRBJ2-1|NA
CASSHTRYYEQFF
TGTGCCAGCAGCCACACGAGGTACTATGAGCAGTTCTTC
>TRBV10-3|NA|TRBJ2-2|TRBD2
CATYRREGNTGELFF
TGTGCCACCTACCGCAGGGAGGGGAACACCGGGGAGCTGTTTTTT
>TRBV2|NA|TRBJ2-7|NA
CASRPPGTGYYEQYF
TGTGCCAGCAGACCGCCCGGGACTGGATACTACGAGCAGTACTTC
>TRBV7-2|NA|TRBJ2-4|TRBD2
CASSLRWTSGKDENIQYF
TGTGCCAGCAGCTTAAGGTGGACTAGCGGGAAGGATGAAAACATTCAGTACTTC
>TRBV11-2|NA|TRBJ1-6|NA
CASSSNRIDSPLHF
TGTGCCAGCAGCTCGAACCGTATCGATTCACCCCTCCACTTT
>TRBV18|NA|TRBJ1-2|NA
CASSPPANYGYTF
TGTGCCAGCTCCCCTCCCGCCAACTATGGCTACACCTTC
>TRBV9|once|TRBJ2-7|NA
CASSVWDSLLSSYEQYF
TGTGCCAGCAGCGTCTGGGACTCCCTTCTGAGCTCCTACGAGCAGTACTTC
>TRBV18|once|TRBJ2-1|NA
CASSPGRLNEQFF
TGTGCCAGCTCACCCGGACGTCTCAATGAGCAGTTCTTC
>TRBV28|NA|TRBJ1-6|TRBD1
CASSWADRGNSPLHF
TGTGCCAGCAGCTGGGCCGACAGGGGTAATTCACCCCTCCACTTT
>TRBV6-2/TRBV6-3|once|TRBJ2-7|NA
CASSSRMYEQYF
TGTGCCAGCAGTTCTAGGATGTACGAGCAGTACTTC
>TRBV19|NA|TRBJ1-5|TRBD1
CASSKGQDLYSNQPQHF
TGTGCCAGTAGTAAGGGACAGGACCTCTATAGCAATCAGCCCCAGCATTTT
>TRBV5-4|NA|TRBJ2-3|TRBD2
CASSLLAGGTDTQYF
TGTGCCAGCAGCTTATTAGCGGGAGGCACAGATACGCAGTATTTT
>TRBV5-4|NA|TRBJ1-1|NA
CASSLAGLRSTEAFF
TGTGCCAGCAGCTTGGCCGGGCTCCGGAGCACTGAAGCTTTCTTT
>TRBV7-2|NA|TRBJ2-7|NA
CASSLWASAGYEQYF
TGTGCCAGCAGCTTATGGGCTAGCGCCGGTTACGAGCAGTACTTC
>TRBV6-2/TRBV6-3|NA|TRBJ1-4|NA
CASSSDGGNEKLFF
TGTGCCAGCAGTTCGGACGGCGGTAATGAAAAACTGTTTTTT
>TRBV18|NA|TRBJ2-1|TRBD2
CASSPSQLAGALNEQFF
TGTGCCAGCTCACCATCACAACTAGCGGGAGCGCTCAATGAGCAGTTCTTC
>TRBV4-1|NA|TRBJ2-7|TRBD1
CASSLTGTESYEQYF
TGCGCCAGCAGCCTCACCGGGACAGAGAGTTACGAGCAGTACTTC
>TRBV18|NA|TRBJ2-1|NA
CASSPGTNRYSYNEQFF
TGTGCCAGCTCACCAGGAACTAACCGGTACTCCTACAATGAGCAGTTCTTC
>TRBV5-6|NA|TRBJ2-7|NA
CASSLRGPYEQYF
TGTGCCAGCAGCTTGCGGGGTCCATACGAGCAGTACTTC
>TRBV21-1|NA|TRBJ2-7|NA
CASSNRQGKKTYEQYF
TGTGCCAGCAGCAACCGACAGGGTAAGAAAACCTACGAGCAGTACTTC
>TRBV2|NA|TRBJ2-7|NA
CASSVDRFYEQYF
TGTGCCAGCAGTGTGGACAGATTCTACGAGCAGTACTTC
>TRBV5-8|NA|TRBJ1-4|NA
CASSFRRGAGEKLFF
TGTGCCAGCAGCTTCCGTCGAGGGGCGGGTGAAAAACTGTTTTTT
>TRBV18|NA|TRBJ2-1|NA
CASSLKQGNEQFF
TGTGCCAGCTCACTAAAACAGGGAAATGAGCAGTTCTTC
>TRBV7-9|NA|TRBJ1-2|TRBD1
CASSRDRGQSYGYTF
TGTGCCAGCAGCCGGGACAGGGGGCAGAGCTATGGCTACACCTTC
>TRBV12-5|once|TRBJ2-5|NA
CASGLWETETQYF
TGTGCTAGTGGTTTGTGGGAGACGGAGACCCAGTACTTC
>TRBV5-5|once|TRBJ1-1|NA
CASSWGTSNTEAFF
TGTGCCAGCAGCTGGGGGACCTCCAACACTGAAGCTTTCTTT
>TRBV7-6|NA|TRBJ2-7|TRBD2
CASSRTSGTNYEQYF
TGTGCCAGCAGCCGAACTAGCGGGACAAACTACGAGCAGTACTTC
>TRBV5-6|NA|TRBJ2-7|TRBD2
CASSLGLAPYEQYF
TGTGCCAGCAGCTTGGGACTAGCGCCCTACGAGCAGTACTTC
>TRBV5-4|many|TRBJ1-2|NA
CASSLTGQMGGYTF
TGTGCCAGCAGCTTGACAGGTCAGATGGGTGGCTACACCTTC
>TRBV25-1|NA|TRBJ2-7|TRBD1
CATTGYVNEQYF
TGTGCCACGACAGGGTATGTCAACGAGCAGTACTTC
>TRBV27|NA|TRBJ2-7|TRBD1
CASSLRGDRGYEQYF
TGTGCCAGCAGTTTAAGGGGGGACAGGGGCTACGAGCAGTACTTC
>TRBV7-2|NA|TRBJ2-1|NA
CASSLVGGDYNEQFF
TGTGCCAGCAGCTTAGTAGGGGGGGATTACAATGAGCAGTTCTTC
>TRBV27|NA|TRBJ2-6|NA
CASSLRVDSVNSGANVLTF
TGTGCCAGCAGTTTGAGGGTGGACAGCGTCAACTCTGGGGCCAACGTCCTGACTTTC
>TRBV9|NA|TRBJ1-1|NA
CASSVVRNTEAFF
TGTGCCAGCAGCGTAGTCCGGAACACTGAAGCTTTCTTT
>TRBV5-5|NA|TRBJ1-6|NA
CASSLDRSSYNSPLHF
TGTGCCAGCAGTCTCGACAGAAGCTCCTATAATTCACCCCTCCACTTT
>TRBV27|NA|TRBJ2-7|TRBD2
CASAFETSGVYEQYF
TGTGCCAGCGCCTTCGAAACTAGCGGGGTCTACGAGCAGTACTTC
>TRBV7-8|NA|TRBJ2-1|NA
CASSLGQGVEFF
TGTGCCAGCAGCTTAGGCCAGGGAGTGGAGTTCTTC
>TRBV2|NA|TRBJ1-5|TRBD1
CASSEGQGSQPQHF
TGTGCCAGCAGTGAAGGACAGGGAAGCCAGCCCCAGCATTTT
>TRBV5-6|NA|TRBJ2-1|NA
CASSLVGGSSYNEQFF
TGTGCCAGCAGCTTGGTAGGTGGAAGCTCCTACAATGAGCAGTTCTTC
>TRBV7-9|NA|TRBJ2-2|NA
CASRGPITGELFF
TGTGCCAGCCGGGGACCTATCACCGGGGAGCTGTTTTTT
>TRBV11-2|NA|TRBJ1-1|NA
CASSYTGWNTEAFF
TGTGCCAGCAGTTATACAGGGTGGAACACTGAAGCTTTCTTT
>TRBV28|NA|TRBJ2-5|TRBD2
CARPPGLAVAGGETQYF
TGTGCCCGACCCCCGGGACTAGCCGTGGCCGGGGGAGAGACCCAGTACTTC
>TRBV6-2/TRBV6-3|few|TRBJ2-7|NA
CASSYAPYRTPDFYEQYF
TGTGCCAGCAGTTACGCCCCCTACAGGACCCCAGACTTCTACGAGCAGTACTTC
>TRBV28|NA|TRBJ2-4|TRBD2
CASSSGTSGGKNIQYF
TGTGCCAGCAGTTCGGGGACTAGCGGGGGAAAAAACATTCAGTACTTC
>TRBV28|NA|TRBJ1-5|NA
CAANGGYYQPQHF
TGTGCCGCGAATGGGGGGTACTATCAGCCCCAGCATTTT
>TRBV7-2|few|TRBJ1-1|NA
CASSWTQGAEAFF
TGTGCCAGCAGCTGGACCCAGGGTGCTGAAGCTTTCTTT
>TRBV7-2|NA|TRBJ2-5|NA
CASSLAALGSWETQYF
TGTGCCAGCAGCTTAGCTGCCCTGGGCAGTTGGGAGACCCAGTACTTC
>TRBV7-9|NA|TRBJ2-7|TRBD2
CASSLVDSGGNEQYF
TGTGCCAGCAGCTTAGTGGATAGCGGGGGGAACGAGCAGTACTTC
>TRBV24-1|once|TRBJ2-7|NA
CATSDPFSYEQYF
TGTGCCACCAGTGATCCCTTCTCCTACGAGCAGTACTTC
>TRBV19|NA|TRBJ2-2|TRBD1
CASRTGNTGELFF
TGTGCCAGCAGGACAGGGAACACCGGGGAGCTGTTTTTT
>TRBV7-2|NA|TRBJ2-7|TRBD2
CASSLTAGETYEQYF
TGTGCCAGCAGCTTAACGGCGGGAGAAACCTACGAGCAGTACTTC
>TRBV19|NA|TRBJ2-2|TRBD1
CASRETGQGNTGELFF
TGTGCCAGTAGGGAAACGGGACAGGGTAACACCGGGGAGCTGTTTTTT
>TRBV5-6|NA|TRBJ2-7|NA
CASSLTGLYEQYF
TGTGCCAGCAGCTTGACAGGGTTGTACGAGCAGTACTTC